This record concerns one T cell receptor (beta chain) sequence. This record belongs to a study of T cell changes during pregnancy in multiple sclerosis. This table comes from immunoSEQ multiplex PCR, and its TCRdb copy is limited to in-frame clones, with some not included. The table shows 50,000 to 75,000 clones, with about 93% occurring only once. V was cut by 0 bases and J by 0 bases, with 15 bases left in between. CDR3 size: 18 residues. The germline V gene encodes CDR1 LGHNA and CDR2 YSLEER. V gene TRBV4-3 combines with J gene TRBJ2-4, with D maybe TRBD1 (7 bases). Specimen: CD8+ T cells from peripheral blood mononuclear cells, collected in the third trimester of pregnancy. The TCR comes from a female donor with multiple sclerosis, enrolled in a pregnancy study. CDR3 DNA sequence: TGCGCCAGCAGCCAAGAACCATTTCAGGGGGGAGCCAAAAACATTCAGTACTTC. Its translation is CASSQEPFQGGAKNIQYF.